This T cell receptor (beta chain) derives from a study of control samples from healthy donors and cancer patients. Data came from immunoSEQ multiplex PCR; TCRdb stores just in-frame clones and leaves some out. The sample shows 9,500 to 15,000 clones, roughly 88% of them seen only once. V was shortened by 4 bases and J by 8 bases, with 18 bases between the two germline ends. The CDR3 has 14 residues. Germline V gene lookup returns CDR1 SGHRS and CDR2 YFSETQ. This TCR was sampled from a male donor with melanoma. What was sequenced was formalin-fixed, paraffin-embedded tissue. This chain connects TRBV5-1 to TRBJ1-2; the D gene is possibly TRBD1 (5 bases). CDR3 protein: CASSEEVTVLGYTF. The CDR3 DNA is TGCGCCAGCAGCGAGGAAGTGACAGTGCTCGGCTACACCTTC.